This TCR beta chain is drawn from a study of T cell responses to AZD1222 COVID-19 vaccine. Study at large: Pooled together were second doses at about 4 or about 12 weeks.

Study results and caveats: Females made up more of the donors, who were largely white British, and clonal diversity may have come out too low. Dominant at 160-218 and 743-854, vaccine-associated CD4 TCRs also spanned spike.

Note on this clone: Antigen unknown.

CDR3 size: 15 residues. The V gene's germline CDR1 is MNHNY and CDR2 SVGAGI (reference sequence). Trimming cost V 7 bases and J 8 bases, with 21 bases left between them. Here immunoSEQ multiplex PCR was the method, and the copy in TCRdb shows in-frame clones only, minus some. The sample consists of about 85,000 clones, roughly 90% of them appearing once. The starting material was peripheral blood, obtained on day 0 of AZD1222 vaccination. The chain uses TRBV6-6 and TRBJ2-1; D tentatively reads TRBD1 or TRBD2 (5 bases each). The clonotype originates from an adult in good health. The CDR3 DNA reads TGTGCCAGCACCCAGGGAGTAACGGGATCACATGAGCAGTTCTTC. It translates to CASTQGVTGSHEQFF.